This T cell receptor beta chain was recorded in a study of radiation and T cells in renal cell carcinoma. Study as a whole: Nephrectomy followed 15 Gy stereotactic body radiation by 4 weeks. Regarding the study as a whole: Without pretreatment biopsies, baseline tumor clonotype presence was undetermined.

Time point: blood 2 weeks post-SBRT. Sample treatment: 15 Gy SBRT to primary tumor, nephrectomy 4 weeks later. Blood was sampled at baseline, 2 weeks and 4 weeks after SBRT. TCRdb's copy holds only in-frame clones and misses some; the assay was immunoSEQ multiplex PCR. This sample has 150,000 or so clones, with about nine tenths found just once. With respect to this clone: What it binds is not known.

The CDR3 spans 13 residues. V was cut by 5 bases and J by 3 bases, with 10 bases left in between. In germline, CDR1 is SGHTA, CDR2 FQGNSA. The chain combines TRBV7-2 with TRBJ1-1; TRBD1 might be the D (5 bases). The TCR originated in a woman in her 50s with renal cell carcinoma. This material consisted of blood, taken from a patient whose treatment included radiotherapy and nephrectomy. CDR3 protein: CASSPGGYTEAFF. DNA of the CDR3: TGTGCCAGCAGCCCGGGGGGGTACACTGAAGCTTTCTTT.